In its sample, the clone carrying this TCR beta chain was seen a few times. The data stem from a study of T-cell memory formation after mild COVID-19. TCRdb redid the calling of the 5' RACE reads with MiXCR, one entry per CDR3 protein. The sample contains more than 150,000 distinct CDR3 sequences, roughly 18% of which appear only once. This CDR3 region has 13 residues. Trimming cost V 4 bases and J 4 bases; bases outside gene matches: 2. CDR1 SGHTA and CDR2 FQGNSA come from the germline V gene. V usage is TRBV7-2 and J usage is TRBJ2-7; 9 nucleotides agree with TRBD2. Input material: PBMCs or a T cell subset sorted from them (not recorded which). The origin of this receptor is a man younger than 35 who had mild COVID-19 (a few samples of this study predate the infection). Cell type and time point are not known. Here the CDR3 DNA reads TGTGCCAGCAGCTACCTAGCGGGGTACGAGCAGTACTTC. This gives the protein CASSYLAGYEQYF.